The present TCR beta chain was sequenced within a study of control samples from healthy donors and cancer patients. CDR3 length: 16 residues. With V trimmed by 5 bases and J by 5 bases, 14 bases remained unmatched. The germline CDR1 and CDR2 sequences are SGHNT and YYREEE (reference sequence). Assay: immunoSEQ multiplex PCR; the TCRdb copy retains only in-frame clones and omits some. Seen here are tens of thousands of clones, about nine tenths observed once, and the top ten hold 12%. The rearrangement links TRBV5-4 to TRBJ2-5; TRBD2 aligns across 8 bases. Sequenced input: PBMCs. The TCR sequence derives from a man over 45 with lung cancer. The CDR3 region is CASRLTLAGGRETQYF. Here the CDR3 DNA reads TGTGCCAGCAGATTAACCCTAGCGGGTGGTAGGGAGACCCAGTACTTC. The full variable domain, in which reference TRBV5-4 and TRBJ2-5 provide the parts outside the CDR3, is ETGVTQSPTHLIKTRGQQVTLRCSSQSGHNTVSWYQQALGQGPQFIFQYYREEENGRGNFPPRFSGLQFPNYSSELNVNALELDDSALYLCASRLTLAGGRETQYFGPGTRLLVL.